This entry lists 12 T cell receptor beta chains sequenced from one sample in a study of T cell responses to AZD1222 COVID-19 vaccine. TCRdb keeps only in-frame clones here, not all; method: immunoSEQ multiplex PCR. The table lists about 120,000 clones, roughly 87% of them singletons. Sequenced here: peripheral blood, sampled 28 days after the second AZD1222 dose. The receptor source for this set is an adult who received the AZD1222 COVID-19 vaccine.

This rearrangement joins TRBV9 to TRBJ1-1, with a possible D match to TRBD1 (5 bases). This CDR3 contains 15 residues. Deletions cut 3 bases from V and 4 bases from J, with 16 bases between. Per germline, CDR1 SGDLS and CDR2 YYNGEE. In nucleotides, the CDR3 is TGTGCCAGCAGCGAGAGGGGCGCGCCCCCCACTGAAGCTTTCTTT. Its protein is CASSERGAPPTEAFF. Using reference TRBV9 and TRBJ1-1 for the parts outside the CDR3, the full variable domain is DSGVTQTPKHLITATGQRVTLRCSPRSGDLSVYWYQQSLDQGLQFLIQYYNGEERAKGNILERFSAQQFPDLHSELNLSSLELGDSALYFCASSERGAPPTEAFFGQGTRLTVV.

V is TRBV11-2 and J is TRBJ2-3; the D is unclear. The germline CDR1 and CDR2 sequences are SGHAT and FQNNGV. Between the trimmed V and J ends, which lost 6 bases and 5 bases, there was a span of 12 bases. The CDR3 loop spans 13 amino acids. CDR3 nucleotide sequence: TGTGCCAGCAGGATCTATTCGGGAGATACGCAGTATTTT. This sequence encodes CASRIYSGDTQYF.

This clone was found once. This chain connects TRBV10-2 to TRBJ1-2; 7 nucleotides align to TRBD1. Per germline, CDR1 WSHSY and CDR2 SAAADI. The CDR3 length is 14 residues. After removal of 5 bases from V and 4 bases from J, the junction contained 7 bases not matched to a gene. CDR3 coding DNA: TGCGCCAGCAGTCCACCAGGGGGGGGCTATGGCTACACCTTC. As protein: CASSPPGGGYGYTF.

This clone was seen just once. The CDR3 DNA follows: TGTGCCAGCAGCGCCCGCGACAGCTATAATGAAAAACTGTTTTTT. Translation: CASSARDSYNEKLFF. V and J are TRBV9 and TRBJ1-4, with D possibly TRBD1 on 5 matching bases. Germline V lookup: CDR1 SGDLS, CDR2 YYNGEE. Between the trimmed V and J ends, which lost 3 bases and 4 bases, there was a span of 13 bases. The CDR3 spans 15 residues.

The genes are TRBV27 and TRBJ1-1; D ambiguous. CDR1 is MNHEY and CDR2 is SMNVEV in the germline V gene (reference sequence). There are 13 residues in the CDR3. Deletions cut 3 bases from V and 4 bases from J, with 9 bases between. CDR3 in DNA: TGTGCCAGCAGTTTTAACGGTCGCACTGAAGCTTTCTTT. Translating it yields CASSFNGRTEAFF.

The V call is TRBV30, the J call TRBJ1-2; D gene uncertain. The germline gives CDR1 GTSNPN, CDR2 SVGIG (reference sequence). CDR3 length: 13 residues. V lost 3 bases to trimming and J lost 5 bases, with 13 bases between them. CDR3 DNA sequence: TGTGCCTGGAGCGCCCAAGCCGGTTATGGCTACACCTTC. It translates to CAWSAQAGYGYTF.

The chain links TRBV5-1 to TRBJ1-6; no reliable D call. The CDR3 spans 13 residues. Germline values: CDR1 SGHRS, CDR2 YFSETQ. V dropped 0 bases and J dropped 10 bases, with 8 bases sitting between them. CDR3 DNA sequence: TGCGCCAGCAGCTTGGAGGCGGGGTCACCCCTCCACTTT. Translation gives CASSLEAGSPLHF.

For the CDR3, the DNA is TGTGCCAGCAGCCAAGGCTCACCTTTACCCCTCCACTTT. It is translated as CASSQGSPLPLHF. The chain combines TRBV3-1 (or the pseudogene TRBV3-2) with TRBJ1-6; D is ambiguous. The V gene lost 1 base and the J gene lost 12 bases, with 10 bases spanning the gap. The CDR3 totals 13 residues. CDR1 LGHDT and CDR2 YNNKEL come from the germline V gene (reference sequence).

This clone was picked up a small number of times. The chain combines TRBV7-9 with TRBJ1-1; tentative D call: TRBD1 (5 bases). The germline V gene encodes CDR1 SEHNR and CDR2 FQNEAQ (reference sequence). The ends were cut back, 7 bases at V and 3 bases at J, with 12 bases in the middle. The CDR3 has 13 amino acids. The CDR3 loop is CASTQSRDTEAFF. CDR3 sequence (DNA): TGTGCCAGCACCCAATCCAGGGACACTGAAGCTTTCTTT. Full variable domain (remainder filled in from reference TRBV7-9 and TRBJ1-1): DTGVSQNPRHKITKRGQNVTFRCDPISEHNRLYWYRQTLGQGPEFLTYFQNEAQLEKSRLLSDRFSAERPKGSFSTLEIQRTEQGDSAMYLCASTQSRDTEAFFGQGTRLTVV.

This clone was detected only a few times. V gene TRBV2 combines with J gene TRBJ1-2, with D perhaps TRBD1 (6 bases). This CDR3 contains 14 residues. Germline CDR1 SNHLY, CDR2 FYNNEI. The V end lost 1 base, the J end lost 6 bases, and 12 bases lay between the germline ends. CDR3 in amino acids: CASSEGDPGDGYTF. The CDR3 coding sequence is TGTGCCAGCAGTGAAGGGGATCCAGGGGATGGCTACACCTTC.

The genes are TRBV19 and TRBJ1-3, with no clear D. V was shortened by 0 bases and J by 2 bases, with 8 bases between the two germline ends. This CDR3 contains 15 residues. In germline, CDR1 is LNHDA, CDR2 SQIVND (reference sequence). CDR3 residues: CASSIDPGPGNTIYF. The CDR3, as DNA: TGTGCCAGTAGTATAGATCCGGGCCCTGGAAACACCATATATTTT.

The rearrangement joins TRBV5-4 to TRBJ2-7; 9 bases are a match to TRBD1. V shed 10 bases and J 1 base; nucleotides not matched to a gene: 12. The CDR3 spans 15 residues. Germline CDR1 is SGHNT and CDR2 is YYREEE (reference sequence). CDR3 DNA: TGTGCCGCCTCCGCCGGGACAGGGATGTCCTACGAGCAGTACTTC. Translating it yields CAASAGTGMSYEQYF. Based on the CDR3 plus reference TRBV5-4 and TRBJ2-7, the full variable domain is ETGVTQSPTHLIKTRGQQVTLRCSSQSGHNTVSWYQQALGQGPQFIFQYYREEENGRGNFPPRFSGLQFPNYSSELNVNALELDDSALYLCAASAGTGMSYEQYFGPGTRLTVT.